The 20 T cell receptor beta chains presented below share a single source sample, sequenced in a study of high-grade serous ovarian cancer treatment subgroups. Data came from immunoSEQ multiplex PCR; TCRdb stores just in-frame clones and leaves some out. The sample includes fewer than 5,000 clones, roughly 77% seen only once; the top ten take approximately 9%. The tumor samples were collected prior to definitive surgery or chemotherapy. The sequencing sample was made of tumor tissue. The source is a human donor with high-grade serous ovarian cancer.

Note on this clone: Germline and junction disagree at one end, which may indicate a read error. This chain uses TRBV7-6 with TRBJ1-2; D gene unclear. Germline V gene sequence: CDR1 SGHVS, CDR2 FNYEAQ. The CDR3 spans 14 residues. CDR3 region: CASSIAAGSDGYTF. CDR3 bases: TGTGCCAGCAGCATAGCGGCGGGGAGCGATGGCTACACCTTC.

Remarks on this clone: A read error is likely, as this CDR3 ends without the conserved phenylalanine or tryptophan. Because the CDR3's place on the DNA is in doubt, the DNA is left out and the CDR3 is given as listed by TCRdb. The chain couples TRBV11-3 to TRBJ1-2; no DNA check was done on the table's D call, TRBD1. The CDR3 is 12 amino acids in total, end residues counted. The germline CDR1 and CDR2 sequences are SGHNT and YENEEA. CDR3 protein: CASSSGTANQGS.

This chain connects TRBV7-8 to TRBJ2-5, with D uncertain. This CDR3 has 14 residues. The ends were cut back, 0 bases at V and 5 bases at J, with 10 bases in the middle. Germline V CDR1 and CDR2: SGHVS, FQNEAQ. The CDR3 sequence: CASSLARIGETQYF. The CDR3 bases are TGTGCCAGCAGCTTAGCTAGGATAGGTGAGACCCAGTACTTC.

The chain has TRBV2 and TRBJ2-3; D is ambiguous. Trimming stripped 2 bases from V and 3 bases from J, with 6 bases between. CDR1 SNHLY and CDR2 FYNNEI come from the germline V gene. CDR3 length: 13 residues. Written as DNA, the CDR3 is TGTGCCAGCAGTGAACAGTTGACAGATACGCAGTATTTT. Its translation: CASSEQLTDTQYF.

The chain combines TRBV6-6 with TRBJ2-3, with a tentative D call TRBD1 (5 bases). V was cut by 4 bases and J by 0 bases, with 14 bases left in between. CDR3 length: 16 amino acids. The germline V gene encodes CDR1 MNHNY and CDR2 SVGAGI (reference sequence). The CDR3 reads CASSLGVEASTDTQYF. CDR3 coding DNA: TGTGCCAGCAGTTTAGGGGTCGAAGCTAGCACAGATACGCAGTATTTT.

This clone has only a few counts. J is TRBJ1-5 and V is TRBV2, with TRBD1 as a possible D gene (5 bases). Germline assignment: CDR1 SNHLY and CDR2 FYNNEI. The germline V and J ends were trimmed by 1 base and 5 bases, with 6 bases remaining between them. The CDR3 has 13 amino acids. The CDR3: CASSEVRDQPQHF. As DNA, the CDR3 is TGTGCCAGCAGTGAAGTCAGGGATCAGCCCCAGCATTTT.

The chain combines TRBV19 with TRBJ2-1; D unresolved. CDR3 length equals 14 residues. V was pared by 1 base and J by 14 bases, with 18 bases between. CDR1 and CDR2 from the germline V gene are LNHDA and SQIVND (reference sequence). CDR3 DNA: TGTGCCAGTAGTATAGTATTCGGCTCCAGCGCGGAGTTCTTC. Its protein is CASSIVFGSSAEFF.

The table lists this clone with a count of one. The gene calls are TRBV6-6 and TRBJ2-5, with D hard to call. The J call may be mistaken, given a closer DNA end match to TRBJ2-7. This CDR3 is 11 amino acids long. Germline V lookup: CDR1 MNHNY, CDR2 SVGAGI (reference sequence). The CDR3: CASISSYEQYF. The DNA of the CDR3 is TGTGCCAGCATTAGCTCCTACGAGCAGTACTTC.

The chain is built from TRBV15 and TRBJ2-3, with D possibly TRBD2 on 7 matching bases. CDR1 and CDR2 from the germline V gene are LNHNV and YYDKDF (reference sequence). The CDR3 covers 14 residues. The V end lost 3 bases, the J end lost 6 bases, and 13 bases lay between the germline ends. CDR3 protein: CATSSVGGPDTQYF. CDR3 bases: TGTGCCACCAGCAGCGTGGGGGGGCCCGATACGCAGTATTTT.

This clone was counted once. V usage is TRBV18 and J usage is TRBJ1-1; D possibly corresponds to TRBD1 (5 bases). This CDR3 spans 14 amino acids. Germline lookup yields CDR1 KGHSH and CDR2 LQKENI. Trimming stripped 2 bases from V and 7 bases from J, with 14 bases between. CDR3 bases: TGTGCCAGCTCACCAAATCAAAGGGACGGTGAAGCTTTCTTT. Amino acid sequence: CASSPNQRDGEAFF.

The chain has TRBV7-9 and TRBJ1-1; D remains unclear. CDR1 is SEHNR and CDR2 is FQNEAQ in the germline V gene (reference sequence). The CDR3 is made up of 13 amino acids. Trimming cost V 2 bases and J 0 bases, with 4 bases left between them. CDR3: CASSLQMNTEAFF. DNA of the CDR3: TGTGCCAGCAGCTTACAGATGAACACTGAAGCTTTCTTT.

This clone was observed a handful of times. The chain joins TRBV6-1 to TRBJ1-1, with D hard to call. CDR1 MNHNS and CDR2 SASEGT come from the germline V gene. The CDR3 totals 11 residues. Trimming stripped 7 bases from V and 4 bases from J, with 7 bases between. The CDR3 coding sequence is TGTGCCAGCATGGGGAGCACTGAAGCTTTCTTT. Its protein is CASMGSTEAFF.

A single count supports this clone. This rearrangement joins TRBV11-2 to TRBJ2-2, with D possibly matching TRBD1 (6 bases). The V gene lost 5 bases and the J gene lost 5 bases, with 9 bases spanning the gap. This CDR3 has 13 residues. Germline V gene lookup returns CDR1 SGHAT and CDR2 FQNNGV. The CDR3: CASSITGTGELFF. In DNA, the CDR3 is TGTGCCAGCAGCATTACAGGGACCGGGGAGCTGTTTTTT.

The chain employs TRBV5-1 and TRBJ2-7; possible D gene TRBD1, 7 bases. Germline V gene data show CDR1 as SGHRS and CDR2 as YFSETQ. The CDR3 covers 14 residues. V gave up 0 bases and J gave up 6 bases, with 13 bases separating them. The CDR3 DNA follows: TGCGCCAGCAGCTTGGCCGGGGGACAGCTCGAGCAGTACTTC. Its protein is CASSLAGGQLEQYF.

The CDR3 spells CASSPMAVAGGTYEQYF. The DNA of the CDR3 is TGTGCCAGCAGCCCAATGGCGGTGGCGGGGGGCACCTACGAGCAGTACTTC. The rearrangement joins TRBV14 to TRBJ2-7, with 8 bases that match TRBD2. Germline CDR1 is SGHDN and CDR2 is FVKESK. The CDR3 contains 17 residues. With 4 bases clipped from V and 2 bases from J, the junction kept 13 bases outside the gene matches. Using reference TRBV14 and TRBJ2-7 for the parts outside the CDR3, the full variable domain is EAGVTQFPSHSVIEKGQTVTLRCDPISGHDNLYWYRRVMGKEIKFLLHFVKESKQDESGMPNNRFLAERTGGTYSTLKVQPAELEDSGVYFCASSPMAVAGGTYEQYFGPGTRLTVT.

V gene TRBV9 combines with J gene TRBJ1-3; the match to TRBD1 covers 7 bases. The CDR3 consists of 15 residues. V trimming: 2 bases; J trimming: 3 bases; junction bases outside the gene matches: 5. Per the germline V gene, CDR1 is SGDLS and CDR2 is YYNGEE. The CDR3 loop is CASSVSGTVGNTIYF. The CDR3 DNA reads as TGTGCCAGCAGCGTTTCCGGGACAGTTGGAAACACCATATATTTT.

The chain carries TRBV5-4 and TRBJ1-1, with D possibly TRBD1 on 6 matching bases. V was clipped by 4 bases and J by 7 bases, with 14 bases between them. The CDR3 is 13 residues long. CDR1 and CDR2 (germline): SGHNT, YYREEE (reference sequence). The CDR3 sequence: CASSQGLTGEAFF. CDR3 sequence (DNA): TGTGCCAGCAGCCAAGGCCTGACAGGTGAAGCTTTCTTT.

V is TRBV6-5 and J is TRBJ1-1; D gene ambiguous. Germline assignment: CDR1 MNHEY and CDR2 SVGAGI. There are 15 residues in the CDR3. The ends were cut back, 5 bases at V and 3 bases at J, with 16 bases in the middle. In DNA form, the CDR3 reads TGTGCCAGCAGTCCCTCCCTGGCCGGTGACACTGAAGCTTTCTTT. This gives the protein CASSPSLAGDTEAFF.

A word on this clone: The junction differs from germline at one of its ends, possibly a read error. V and J are TRBV19 and TRBJ2-3, with D possibly being TRBD2 (5 bases). CDR1 and CDR2 (germline): LNHDA, SQIVND (reference sequence). This CDR3 comprises 14 residues. Written as DNA, the CDR3 is TGTGCCAGTACCCCGACATCTAGCACAGATATGCAGTATTTT. Encoded protein: CASTPTSSTDMQYF.

The rearrangement links TRBV28 to TRBJ2-7; D not certain. This CDR3 contains 12 residues. CDR1 and CDR2 (germline): MDHEN, SYDVKM. V lost 11 bases and J 2 bases, leaving 13 bases between the germline ends. CDR3 in DNA: TGTGCCGCCCAGGAAGGTGCCTACGAGCAGTACTTC. Protein: CAAQEGAYEQYF.